Listed here are 16 T cell receptor beta chains from one sample, sequenced in a study of blood T cell repertoires in COVID-19. Generated by immunoSEQ multiplex PCR, the TCRdb table keeps only in-frame clones and is missing some. The table has about 190,000 clones, approximately 90% seen once. Sequencing was carried out using peripheral blood. These receptors came from a man aged 70-80 years with active or convalescent COVID-19.

The CDR3 nucleotides are TGTGCCAGCAGCCCATCCACGGGACAGGGTGTCTCCTATAATTCACCCCTCCACTTT. Protein product: CASSPSTGQGVSYNSPLHF. The chain carries TRBV11-2 and TRBJ1-6, with 9 bases that match TRBD1. The CDR3 is 19 amino acids. CDR1 is SGHAT and CDR2 is FQNNGV in the germline V gene. Germline trimming cut 5 bases from V and 0 bases from J; bases unmatched to any gene: 11.

This sequence joins TRBV29-1 and TRBJ1-2; D unclear. CDR1 is SQVTM, CDR2 ANQGSEA, per germline. CDR3 size: 13 residues. The V gene lost 3 bases and the J gene lost 5 bases, with 13 bases spanning the gap. The CDR3 nucleotides read TGCAGCGTTGAGTCGGGAACGGCTTATGGCTACACCTTC. Translation: CSVESGTAYGYTF.

This chain links TRBV5-4 with TRBJ2-3; 9 bases agree with TRBD1. Germline V gene lookup returns CDR1 SGHNT and CDR2 YYREEE (reference sequence). The CDR3 extends over 16 amino acids. With V trimmed by 4 bases and J by 2 bases, 8 bases remained unmatched. The CDR3 protein is CASSPDRGRSTDTQYF. The CDR3 nucleotides are TGTGCCAGCAGCCCGGACAGGGGAAGGTCCACAGATACGCAGTATTTT.

The chain employs TRBV7-9 and TRBJ1-6, with 8 bases aligning to TRBD1. The CDR3 length is 16 residues. Unmatched junction bases numbered 10, after V lost 5 bases and J lost 7 bases. Germline V gives CDR1 SEHNR, CDR2 FQNEAQ (reference sequence). The CDR3 region has the DNA TGTGCCAGCAGCCCCCTCTCCGGGACAGGAAATTCACCCCTCCACTTT. It encodes CASSPLSGTGNSPLHF.

The J gene is TRBJ2-7, the V gene TRBV5-6, with D hard to call. Germline V gene sequence: CDR1 SGHDT, CDR2 YYEEEE. Trimming pared 4 bases from V and 3 bases from J, leaving 14 bases between. This CDR3 contains 14 residues. The CDR3 here is CASSLGSRVYEQYF. The CDR3 coding sequence is TGTGCCAGCAGCCTGGGCTCTAGAGTCTACGAGCAGTACTTC.

This clone was found once. The rearrangement uses TRBV5-4 and TRBJ1-3; weak D call: TRBD1 (6 bases). Trimming pared 0 bases from V and 4 bases from J, leaving 14 bases between. Germline V gene sequence: CDR1 SGHNT, CDR2 YYREEE (reference sequence). This CDR3 is 16 amino acids long. The CDR3 nucleotides read TGTGCCAGCAGCTTGGGGGCCAGGGGAACAGGAAACACCATATATTTT. This encodes CASSLGARGTGNTIYF.

This rearrangement joins TRBV21-1 to TRBJ1-4; TRBD1 reflects the table's D call only, with no check against the DNA. TRBV21-1 is flagged as a pseudogene. The CDR3 consists of 15 residues. DNA of the CDR3: TGTGCCAGCAGCCCCGGGACAGCAACTAATGAAAAACTGTTTTTT. Amino acid sequence: CASSPGTATNEKLFF.

The chain is built from TRBV30 and TRBJ2-1; a possible D gene is TRBD1 (5 bases). The length of the CDR3 is 13 residues. Germline CDR1 GTSNPN, CDR2 SVGIG (reference sequence). Trimming shortened V by 2 bases and J by 3 bases, and 8 bases separated the two germline ends. In DNA, the CDR3 is TGTGCCTGGAGTACGACAGACTACAATGAGCAGTTCTTC. Its translation is CAWSTTDYNEQFF. The full variable domain, completed using reference TRBV30 and TRBJ2-1, is SQTIHQWPATLVQPVGSPLSLECTVEGTSNPNLYWYRQAAGRGLQLLFYSVGIGQISSEVPQNLSASRPQDRQFILSSKKLLLSDSGFYLCAWSTTDYNEQFFGPGTRLTVL.

The chain couples TRBV5-4 to TRBJ2-1; the D gene is possibly TRBD2 (7 bases). The germline CDR1 and CDR2 sequences are SGHNT and YYREEE (reference sequence). V was trimmed by 2 bases and J by 8 bases, leaving 11 bases between them. The CDR3 consists of 13 residues. The CDR3 bases are TGTGCCAGCAGCTTAACAGGGAGGGATGAGCAGTTCTTC. Its protein product is CASSLTGRDEQFF.

This clone was counted a few times. The chain is built from TRBV5-1 and TRBJ2-3, with D unresolved. Germline-derived CDR1 and CDR2 are SGHRS and YFSETQ. The ends were cut back, 2 bases at V and 0 bases at J, with 13 bases in the middle. CDR3 size: 16 residues. CDR3 loop: CASSLFLVQSTDTQYF. The CDR3 coding sequence is TGCGCCAGCAGCTTATTCCTAGTCCAAAGCACAGATACGCAGTATTTT.

The V gene is TRBV19, the J gene TRBJ1-1, with 7 bases identical to TRBD1. V lost 6 bases, J lost 7 bases, and 14 bases stayed unmatched. The CDR3 is 15 amino acids. From germline, CDR1 is LNHDA and CDR2 SQIVND (reference sequence). CDR3 coding DNA: TGTGCCAGTAGCCACTGGGTGAGGGGGCGAATTGAAGCTTTCTTT. Residues: CASSHWVRGRIEAFF.

The count of this clone is one. The chain combines TRBV6-2 or TRBV6-3 with TRBJ1-5; possible D gene TRBD1, 5 bases. The CDR3 extends over 15 amino acids. The V and J ends lost 6 bases and 2 bases respectively, with 14 bases between them. Per the germline V gene, CDR1 is MNHEY and CDR2 is SVGEGT. CDR3 residues: CASSGGAGGNQPQHF. DNA for the CDR3: TGTGCCAGCAGCGGCGGGGCAGGCGGCAATCAGCCCCAGCATTTT.

The chain couples TRBV7-2 to TRBJ1-2, with 9 bases matching TRBD1. This CDR3 has 17 residues. The germline V gene has CDR1 SGHTA and CDR2 FQGNSA. V was clipped by 5 bases and J by 2 bases; unmatched bases: 12. Here the CDR3 reads CASSPSSTGTGNYGYTF. The CDR3 bases are TGTGCCAGCAGCCCCTCCTCAACCGGGACAGGGAACTATGGCTACACCTTC.

The chain uses TRBV29-1 and TRBJ2-3; 8 positions agree with TRBD2. Looked up from germline, CDR1 is SQVTM and CDR2 is ANQGSEA. The CDR3 length is 14 residues. Trimming took 4 bases from V and 4 from J; bases not matched to a gene: 7. The DNA of the CDR3 is TGCAGCGTTGGGAGTAGCGGGGTGGCAGATACGCAGTATTTT. As protein: CSVGSSGVADTQYF.

The V call is TRBV29-1, the J call TRBJ1-3, with D unresolved. Trimming shortened V by 4 bases and J by 3 bases, and 7 bases separated the two germline ends. From germline, CDR1 is SQVTM and CDR2 ANQGSEA. This CDR3 comprises 12 residues. CDR3 DNA sequence: TGCAGCGTTGTTTTTAGTGGAAACACCATATATTTT. Its translation: CSVVFSGNTIYF. Looking up the rest from reference TRBV29-1 and TRBJ1-3 gives the full variable domain: SAVISQKPSRDICQRGTSLTIQCQVDSQVTMMFWYRQQPGQSLTLIATANQGSEATYESGFVIDKFPISRPNLTFSTLTVSNMSPEDSSIYLCSVVFSGNTIYFGEGSWLTVV.

The gene calls are TRBV6-5 and TRBJ1-1; D might be TRBD1 (6 bases). The V gene lost 1 base and the J gene lost 11 bases, with 11 bases spanning the gap. Germline assignment: CDR1 MNHEY and CDR2 SVGAGI. This CDR3 is 12 amino acids long. CDR3 region: CASSYLQGNAFF. Written as DNA, the CDR3 is TGTGCCAGCAGTTACTTACAGGGCAATGCTTTCTTT.